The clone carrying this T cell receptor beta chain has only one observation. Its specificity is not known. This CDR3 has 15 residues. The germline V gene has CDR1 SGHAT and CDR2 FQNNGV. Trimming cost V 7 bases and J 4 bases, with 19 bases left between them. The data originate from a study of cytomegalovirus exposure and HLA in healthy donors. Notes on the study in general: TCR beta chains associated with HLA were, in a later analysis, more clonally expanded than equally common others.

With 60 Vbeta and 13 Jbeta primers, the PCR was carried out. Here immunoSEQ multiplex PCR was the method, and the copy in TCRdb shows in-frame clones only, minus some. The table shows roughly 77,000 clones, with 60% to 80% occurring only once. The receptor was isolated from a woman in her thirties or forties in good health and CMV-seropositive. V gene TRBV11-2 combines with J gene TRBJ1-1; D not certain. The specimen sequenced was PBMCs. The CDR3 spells CASTRSWGVSTEAFF. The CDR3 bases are TGTGCCAGCACCAGAAGCTGGGGAGTATCCACTGAAGCTTTCTTT.